This TCR beta chain stems from a study of shared clonotypes between healthy human individuals. Notes on the study in general: Large depth notwithstanding, sorted-subset sequencing proved incomplete by rarefaction.

Measured with immunoSEQ multiplex PCR; TCRdb has only the in-frame clones, and not every one. This table holds about 2.4 million clones, around 94% found once. With 0 bases removed from V and 0 bases from J, the gap between germline ends came to 8 bases. This CDR3 has 16 residues. Germline-derived CDR1 and CDR2 are ENHRY and SYGVKD. For this clone: Its antigen is currently unknown.

The source is a man aged 18 to 30 in good health. The V call is TRBV10-3, the J call TRBJ2-2; D is undetermined. The specimen sequenced was naive CD4+ T cells sorted from blood. The subset was: CD45RA+ positively selected. The CDR3 spells CAISESGSANTGELFF. The CDR3 region has the DNA TGTGCCATCAGTGAGTCCGGCAGCGCGAACACCGGGGAGCTGTTTTTT.